This TCR beta chain was observed in a study of blood T cell repertoires in COVID-19. The CDR3 has 15 amino acids. The germline V gene has CDR1 SGDLS and CDR2 YYNGEE. The V end was cut by 3 bases, the J end by 7 bases, with 14 bases between. Only in-frame clones appear in the TCRdb table, and some are missing; sequencing was by immunoSEQ multiplex PCR. The data hold about 210,000 clones, with roughly 90% observed a single time. This receptor was identified in a man aged 18-30 years with active or convalescent COVID-19. Sequenced input: peripheral blood. The rearrangement uses TRBV9 and TRBJ1-6, with D perhaps matching TRBD1 (5 bases). In nucleotides, the CDR3 is TGTGCCAGCAGCGGGAGGGGTGTTGGGAATTCACCCCTCCACTTT. This gives the protein CASSGRGVGNSPLHF.